The source of this TCR beta chain is a study of T cell clonotyping in hematopoietic cell transplantation. Some clones are missing from TCRdb's copy, which holds only in-frame ones; the method was immunoSEQ multiplex PCR. The table has some 11,000 clones, 89% seen once. Samples: about 28 days before transplant, then days 30, 100 and 180 after. V shed 5 bases, J shed 11 bases, and the junction held 10 bases outside the gene matches. The CDR3 sequence is 14 residues long. The germline V gene has CDR1 SGHTA and CDR2 FQGNSA. This TCR came from a male patient between 55 and 70 years old who had an allogeneic stem cell transplant from an unrelated donor, so the T cells may come from the graft donor. Some clones in this sample may be carry-over from other donors' samples. The sample here was PBMCs, taken 180 days after allogeneic stem cell transplant. This rearrangement joins TRBV7-2 to TRBJ1-4; 8 bases are shared with TRBD1. CDR3 bases: TGTGCCAGCAGCCGGACAGGGACTGTGGGGAAACTGTTTTTT. Protein sequence: CASSRTGTVGKLFF.